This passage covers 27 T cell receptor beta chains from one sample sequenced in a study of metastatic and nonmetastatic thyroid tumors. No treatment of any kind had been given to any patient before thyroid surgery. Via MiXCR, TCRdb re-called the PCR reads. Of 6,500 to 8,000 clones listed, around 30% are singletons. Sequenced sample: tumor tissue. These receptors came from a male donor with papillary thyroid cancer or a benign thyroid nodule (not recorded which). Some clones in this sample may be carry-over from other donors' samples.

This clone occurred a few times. Here the CDR3 reads CASSEGLAGTYEQYF. CDR3 sequence (DNA): TGTGCCAGCAGTGAGGGGCTAGCGGGCACCTACGAGCAGTACTTC. This rearrangement joins TRBV2 to TRBJ2-7; TRBD2 agrees at 8 bases. V lost 3 bases, J lost 2 bases, and 6 bases stayed unmatched. CDR1 and CDR2 from the germline V gene are SNHLY and FYNNEI. This CDR3 comprises 15 residues.

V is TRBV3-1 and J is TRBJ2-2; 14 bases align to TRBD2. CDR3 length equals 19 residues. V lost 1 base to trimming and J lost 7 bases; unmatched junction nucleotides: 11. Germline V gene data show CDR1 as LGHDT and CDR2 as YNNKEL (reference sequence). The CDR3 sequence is CASSQVTDGTSGSIGELFF. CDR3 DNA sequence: TGTGCCAGCAGCCAAGTTACAGACGGGACTAGCGGGAGTATCGGGGAGCTGTTTTTT.

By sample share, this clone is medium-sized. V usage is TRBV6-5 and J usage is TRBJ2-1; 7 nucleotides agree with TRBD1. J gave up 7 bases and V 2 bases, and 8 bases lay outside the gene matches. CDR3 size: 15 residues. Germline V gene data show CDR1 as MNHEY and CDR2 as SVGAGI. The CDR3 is CASSYTLDRDNEQFF. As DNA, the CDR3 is TGTGCCAGCAGTTACACCCTCGACAGGGATAATGAGCAGTTCTTC.

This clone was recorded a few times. The CDR3 region is CASSYSGTGQYEQYF. The CDR3 DNA follows: TGTGCCAGCAGTTACTCCGGGACAGGGCAGTACGAGCAGTACTTC. The chain recombines TRBV6-2 or TRBV6-3 with TRBJ2-7, with 9 bases matching TRBD1. Germline values: CDR1 MNHEY, CDR2 SVGEGT. Trimming took 0 bases from V and 4 from J; bases not matched to a gene: 4. The CDR3 is 15 residues long.

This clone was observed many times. For the CDR3, the DNA is TGTGCCAGCAGCGTAGATTTTGGTTCGGACACCGGGGAGCTGTTTTTT. Its protein product is CASSVDFGSDTGELFF. The chain recombines TRBV9 with TRBJ2-2; D gene uncertain. The CDR3 consists of 16 residues. Germline V gives CDR1 SGDLS, CDR2 YYNGEE. V lost 0 bases to trimming and J lost 3 bases, with 12 bases between them.

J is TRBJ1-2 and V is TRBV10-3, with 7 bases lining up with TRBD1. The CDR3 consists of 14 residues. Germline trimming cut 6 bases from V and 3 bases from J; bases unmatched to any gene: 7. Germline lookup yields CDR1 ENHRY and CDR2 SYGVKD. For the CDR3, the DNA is TGTGCCATCAGGACCGTTACAGGGGACTATGGCTACACCTTC. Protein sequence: CAIRTVTGDYGYTF.

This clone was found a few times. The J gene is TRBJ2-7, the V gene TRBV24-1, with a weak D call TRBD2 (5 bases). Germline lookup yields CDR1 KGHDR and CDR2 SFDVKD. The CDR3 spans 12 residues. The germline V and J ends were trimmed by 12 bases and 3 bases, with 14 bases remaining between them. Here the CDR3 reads CAPTRRGYEQYF. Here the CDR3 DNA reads TGTGCCCCTACTAGAAGAGGCTACGAGCAGTACTTC.

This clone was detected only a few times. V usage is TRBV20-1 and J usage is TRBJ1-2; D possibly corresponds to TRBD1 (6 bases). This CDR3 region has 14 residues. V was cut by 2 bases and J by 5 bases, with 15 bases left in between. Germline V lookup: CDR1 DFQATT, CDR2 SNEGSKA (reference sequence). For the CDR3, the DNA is TGCAGTGCTAGATTCGCAGGGGACGCATATGGCTACACCTTC. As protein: CSARFAGDAYGYTF.

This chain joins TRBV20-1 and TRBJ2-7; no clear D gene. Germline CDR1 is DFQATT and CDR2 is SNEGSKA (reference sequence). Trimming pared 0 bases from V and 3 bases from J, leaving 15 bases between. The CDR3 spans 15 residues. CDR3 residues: CSARDPSRPNYEQYF. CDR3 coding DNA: TGCAGTGCTAGAGATCCCTCCAGACCGAACTACGAGCAGTACTTC.

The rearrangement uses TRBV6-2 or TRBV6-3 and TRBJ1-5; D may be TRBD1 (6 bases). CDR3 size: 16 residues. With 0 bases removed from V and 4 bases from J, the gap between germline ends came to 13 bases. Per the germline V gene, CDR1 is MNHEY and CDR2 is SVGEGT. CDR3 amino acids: CASSYSSGHLNQPQHF. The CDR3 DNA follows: TGTGCCAGCAGTTACTCATCGGGACACTTAAATCAGCCCCAGCATTTT.

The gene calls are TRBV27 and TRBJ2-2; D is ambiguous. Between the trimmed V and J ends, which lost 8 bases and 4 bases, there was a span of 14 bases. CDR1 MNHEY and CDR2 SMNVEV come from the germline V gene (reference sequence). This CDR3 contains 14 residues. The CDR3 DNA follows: TGTGCCAGCTACGGCAGGATAAGCACCGGGGAGCTGTTTTTT. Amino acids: CASYGRISTGELFF.

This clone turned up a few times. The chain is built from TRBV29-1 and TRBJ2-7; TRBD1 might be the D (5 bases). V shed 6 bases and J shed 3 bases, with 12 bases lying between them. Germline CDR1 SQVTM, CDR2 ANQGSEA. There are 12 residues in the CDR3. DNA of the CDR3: TGCAGCGTGATGACAGACGTCTACGAGCAGTACTTC. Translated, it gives CSVMTDVYEQYF.

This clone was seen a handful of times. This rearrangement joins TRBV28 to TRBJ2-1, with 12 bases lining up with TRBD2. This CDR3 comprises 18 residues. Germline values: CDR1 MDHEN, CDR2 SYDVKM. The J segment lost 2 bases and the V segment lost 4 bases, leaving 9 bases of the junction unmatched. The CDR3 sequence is CASSSSILAGGTYNEQFF. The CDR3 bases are TGTGCCAGCAGTTCCTCCATACTAGCGGGAGGAACCTACAATGAGCAGTTCTTC. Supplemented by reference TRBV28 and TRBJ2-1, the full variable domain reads DVKVTQSSRYLVKRTGEKVFLECVQDMDHENMFWYRQDPGLGLRLIYFSYDVKMKEKGDIPEGYSVSREKKERFSLILESASTNQTSMYLCASSSSILAGGTYNEQFFGPGTRLTVL.

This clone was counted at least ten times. CDR3 nucleotide sequence: TGCGCCAGCAGTGATCGAGGAACCAAAAACATTCAGTACTTC. This codes for CASSDRGTKNIQYF. The rearrangement links TRBV10-1 to TRBJ2-4; D gene uncertain. With 3 bases removed from V and 2 bases from J, the gap between germline ends came to 8 bases. The CDR3 runs 14 residues. The V gene's germline CDR1 is WNHNN and CDR2 SYGVQD (reference sequence).

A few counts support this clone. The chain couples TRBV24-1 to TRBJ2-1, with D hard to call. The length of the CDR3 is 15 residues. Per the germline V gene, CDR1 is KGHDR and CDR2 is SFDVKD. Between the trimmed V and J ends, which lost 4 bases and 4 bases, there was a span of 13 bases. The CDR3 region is CATSDPVFSYNEQFF. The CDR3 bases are TGTGCCACCAGTGACCCTGTCTTTAGTTACAATGAGCAGTTCTTC.

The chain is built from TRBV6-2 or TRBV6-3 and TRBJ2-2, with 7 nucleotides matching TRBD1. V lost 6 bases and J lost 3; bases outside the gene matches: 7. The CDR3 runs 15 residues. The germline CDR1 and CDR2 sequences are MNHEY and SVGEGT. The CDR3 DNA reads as TGTGCCAGCAGCATCTGGGACAGAGACACCGGGGAGCTGTTTTTT. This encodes CASSIWDRDTGELFF.

The CDR3 is CATSDGPSVSSEQFF. CDR3 coding DNA: TGTGCCACCAGTGATGGGCCCAGCGTGTCAAGTGAGCAGTTCTTC. The chain links TRBV24-1 to TRBJ2-1, with D uncertain. The germline CDR1 and CDR2 sequences are KGHDR and SFDVKD. This CDR3 is built from 15 residues. Trimming shortened V by 3 bases and J by 9 bases, and 17 bases separated the two germline ends.

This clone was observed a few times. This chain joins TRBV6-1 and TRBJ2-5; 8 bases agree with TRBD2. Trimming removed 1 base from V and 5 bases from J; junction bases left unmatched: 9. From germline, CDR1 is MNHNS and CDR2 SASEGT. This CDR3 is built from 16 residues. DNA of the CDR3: TGTGCCAGCAGTGAAGGTCCGGGACTAGTGGGGGAGACCCAGTACTTC. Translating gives CASSEGPGLVGETQYF.

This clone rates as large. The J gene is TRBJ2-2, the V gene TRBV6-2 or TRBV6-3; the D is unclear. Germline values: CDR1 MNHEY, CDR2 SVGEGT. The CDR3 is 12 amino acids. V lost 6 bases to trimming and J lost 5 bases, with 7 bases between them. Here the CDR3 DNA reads TGTGCCAGCAGAAGGGTGACCGGGGAGCTGTTTTTT. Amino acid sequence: CASRRVTGELFF.

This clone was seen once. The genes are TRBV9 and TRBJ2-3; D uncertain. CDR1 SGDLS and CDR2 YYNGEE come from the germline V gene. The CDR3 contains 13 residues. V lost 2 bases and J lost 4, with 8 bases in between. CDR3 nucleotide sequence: TGTGCCAGCAGCGTCCGGTGGGCAGATACGCAGTATTTT. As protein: CASSVRWADTQYF. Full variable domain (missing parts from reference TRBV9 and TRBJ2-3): DSGVTQTPKHLITATGQRVTLRCSPRSGDLSVYWYQQSLDQGLQFLIQYYNGEERAKGNILERFSAQQFPDLHSELNLSSLELGDSALYFCASSVRWADTQYFGPGTRLTVL.

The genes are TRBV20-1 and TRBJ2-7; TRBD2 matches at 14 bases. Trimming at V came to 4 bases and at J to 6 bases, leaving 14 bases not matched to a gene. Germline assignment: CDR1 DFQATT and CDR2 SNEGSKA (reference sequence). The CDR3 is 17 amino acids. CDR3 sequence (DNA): TGCAGTGCTATAACTGGACTAGCGGGAGGCCTGAGGGGCGAGCAGTACTTC. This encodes CSAITGLAGGLRGEQYF.

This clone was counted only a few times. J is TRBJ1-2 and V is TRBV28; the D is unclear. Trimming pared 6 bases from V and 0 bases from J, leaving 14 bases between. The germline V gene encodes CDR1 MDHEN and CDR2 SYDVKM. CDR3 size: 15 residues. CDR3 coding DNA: TGTGCCAGCAGGCGGGAGGATGGAGCTAACTATGGCTACACCTTC. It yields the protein CASRREDGANYGYTF.

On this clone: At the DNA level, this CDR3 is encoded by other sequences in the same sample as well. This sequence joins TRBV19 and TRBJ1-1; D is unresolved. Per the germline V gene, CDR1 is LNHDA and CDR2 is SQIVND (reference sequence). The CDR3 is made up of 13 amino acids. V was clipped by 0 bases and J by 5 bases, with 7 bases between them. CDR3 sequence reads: CASSIDRTTEAFF. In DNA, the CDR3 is TGTGCCAGTAGTATAGACCGCACTACTGAAGCTTTCTTT.

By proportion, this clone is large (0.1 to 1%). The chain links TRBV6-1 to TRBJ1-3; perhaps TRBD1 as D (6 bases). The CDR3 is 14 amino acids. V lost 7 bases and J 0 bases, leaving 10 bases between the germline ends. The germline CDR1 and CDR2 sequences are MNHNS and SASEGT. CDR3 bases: TGTGCCAGCAAGGTGACAGGCTCTGGAAACACCATATATTTT. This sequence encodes CASKVTGSGNTIYF.

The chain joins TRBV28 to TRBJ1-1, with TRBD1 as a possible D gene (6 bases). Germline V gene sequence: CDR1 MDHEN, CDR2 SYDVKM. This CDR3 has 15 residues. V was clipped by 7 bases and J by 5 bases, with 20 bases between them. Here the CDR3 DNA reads TGTGCCAGCACTTCCCTGGCAGGGGCTTATACTGAAGCTTTCTTT. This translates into CASTSLAGAYTEAFF.

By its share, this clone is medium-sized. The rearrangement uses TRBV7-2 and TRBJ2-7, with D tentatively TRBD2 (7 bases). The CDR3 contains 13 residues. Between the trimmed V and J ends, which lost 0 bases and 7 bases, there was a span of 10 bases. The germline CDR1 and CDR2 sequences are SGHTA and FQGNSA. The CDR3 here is CASSLAGGREQYF. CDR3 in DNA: TGTGCCAGCAGCTTAGCGGGGGGGCGGGAGCAGTACTTC. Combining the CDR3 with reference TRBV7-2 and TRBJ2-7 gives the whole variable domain GAGVSQSPSNKVTEKGKDVELRCDPISGHTALYWYRQSLGQGLEFLIYFQGNSAPDKSGLPSDRFSAERTGGSVSTLTIQRTQQEDSAVYLCASSLAGGREQYFGPGTRLTVT.

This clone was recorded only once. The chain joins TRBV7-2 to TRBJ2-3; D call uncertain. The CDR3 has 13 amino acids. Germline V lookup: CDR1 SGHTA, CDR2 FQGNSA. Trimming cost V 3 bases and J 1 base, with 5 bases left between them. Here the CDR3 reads CASSLHGTDTQYF. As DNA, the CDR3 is TGTGCCAGCAGCTTGCACGGCACAGATACGCAGTATTTT.